The rows below give T cell receptor beta chains drawn from one sample of a study of read filtering for tumor transcriptome and immune sequencing. TCRdb re-called the reads through MiXCR, storing one row per CDR3 protein. The data hold fewer than 90,000 distinct CDR3 sequences, with roughly an eighth observed a single time. Sequencing was carried out using a population of CD138-negative cells sorted from bone marrow. The receptors come from a donor at least 40 years old with multiple myeloma. CDR3s include the opening cysteine and the closing phenylalanine or tryptophan. Each record gives: V gene, D gene, J gene, clone size, CDR3 protein, CDR3 DNA. D genes are given only for firm matches. Clone size is shown for a subset of rows, as once, few, many or a class of expanded clone.

TRBV2,TRBD2,TRBJ2-3,many,CASHWTSGDTDTQYF,TGTGCCAGCCACTGGACTAGCGGAGACACAGATACGCAGTATTTT
TRBV10-3,TRBD2,TRBJ2-1,many,CAISEGGGPLYEQFF,TGTGCCATCAGTGAGGGCGGGGGGCCCCTCTATGAGCAGTTCTTC
TRBV5-1,TRBD2,TRBJ2-1,many,CASSYWTSGRERDNEQFF,TGCGCCAGCAGCTATTGGACTAGCGGGAGGGAGCGAGACAATGAGCAGTTCTTC
TRBV20-1,NA,TRBJ1-1,many,CSARDSSKNTEAFF,TGCAGTGCTAGAGATTCAAGCAAGAACACTGAAGCTTTCTTT
TRBV5-6,NA,TRBJ2-7,many,CASSLVGRAAYEQYF,TGTGCCAGCAGCTTGGTGGGAAGGGCCGCCTACGAGCAGTACTTC
TRBV29-1,TRBD1,TRBJ1-5,many,CSVEWQGAYNQPQHF,TGCAGCGTTGAATGGCAGGGGGCCTACAATCAGCCCCAGCATTTT
TRBV20-1,NA,TRBJ2-7,many,CSAVRGYEQYF,TGCAGTGCTGTGCGGGGATACGAGCAGTACTTC
TRBV2,TRBD1,TRBJ2-5,many,CASRTGGRETQYF,TGTGCCAGCAGAACAGGGGGGAGAGAGACCCAGTACTTC
TRBV5-1,NA,TRBJ1-4,many,CASSLGGNEKLFF,TGCGCCAGCAGCTTGGGAGGGAATGAAAAACTGTTTTTT
TRBV29-1,NA,TRBJ1-1,many,CSVGEDGNTEAFF,TGCAGCGTTGGGGAGGACGGGAACACTGAAGCTTTCTTT
TRBV5-1,NA,TRBJ2-1,many,CASSLAASYYNEQFF,TGCGCCAGCAGCTTGGCCGCGAGCTACTACAATGAGCAGTTCTTC
TRBV5-1,NA,TRBJ2-2,many,CASSLGSRDFTGELFF,TGCGCCAGCAGCTTGGGTAGCAGGGATTTTACCGGGGAGCTGTTTTTT
TRBV20-1,TRBD1,TRBJ1-1,many,CSARTGMNTEAFF,TGCAGTGCTAGGACAGGGATGAACACTGAAGCTTTCTTT
TRBV29-1,NA,TRBJ2-1,many,CSVVPGQPYNEQFF,TGCAGCGTTGTGCCCGGACAACCCTACAATGAGCAGTTCTTC
TRBV7-8,NA,TRBJ2-5,many,CASSKGVTIQETQYF,TGTGCCAGCAGCAAAGGGGTCACCATCCAAGAGACCCAGTACTTC
TRBV12-3/TRBV12-4,TRBD2,TRBJ2-1,many,CASSFQTGGEQFF,TGTGCCAGCAGTTTTCAAACGGGGGGTGAGCAGTTCTTC
TRBV5-1,TRBD1,TRBJ2-7,once,CASSLEGQGARGQYF,TGCGCTAGCAGCTTGGAGGGACAGGGAGCCAGGGGGCAGTACTTC
TRBV5-1,NA,TRBJ2-5,NA,CASSAVPQETQYF,TGCGCCAGCTCAGCCGTCCCCCAAGAGACCCAGTACTTC
TRBV6-1,NA,TRBJ2-1,many,CASSSATVSSYNEQFF,TGTGCCAGCAGTTCCGCTACAGTGAGCTCCTACAATGAGCAGTTCTTC
TRBV19,NA,TRBJ2-1,many,CASSRRRDRPNNEQFF,TGTGCCAGTAGTCGCAGGAGGGACAGACCTAACAATGAGCAGTTCTTC
TRBV28,TRBD2,TRBJ2-5,many,CATDTLAVQETQYF,TGTGCCACCGATACCCTAGCGGTCCAAGAGACCCAGTACTTC
TRBV3-1,NA,TRBJ1-5,few,CASSQGEQPQHF,TGTGCCAGCAGCCAGGGGGAACAGCCCCAGCATTTT
TRBV24-1,NA,TRBJ2-2,many,CATSGGPGTGELFF,TGTGCCACCAGTGGTGGTCCGGGGACCGGGGAGCTGTTTTTT
TRBV6-6,NA,TRBJ1-3,few,CASSYLTSGNTIYF,TGTGCCAGCAGTTACTTGACAAGTGGAAACACCATATATTTT
TRBV11-3,NA,TRBJ2-7,many,CASSLTGWGTVPSEQYF,TGTGCCAGCAGCTTAACGGGGTGGGGGACCGTTCCCTCCGAGCAGTACTTC
TRBV28,NA,TRBJ2-1,few,CASSLRRDYHPDAYNEQFF,TGTGCCAGCAGTCTCCGCCGAGATTACCACCCTGACGCCTACAATGAGCAGTTCTTC
TRBV7-9,NA,TRBJ2-3,many,CASSLVSSSTRDTQYF,TGTGCCAGCAGCTTAGTCTCCTCGTCTACTCGAGATACGCAGTATTTT
TRBV7-3,TRBD2,TRBJ2-1,many,CASSRTSGEYNEQFF,TGTGCCAGCAGCCGGACTAGCGGGGAGTACAATGAGCAGTTCTTC
TRBV27,NA,TRBJ2-1,NA,CARYEGIYNEQFF,TGTGCCAGATATGAGGGAATCTACAATGAGCAGTTCTTC
TRBV9,NA,TRBJ2-3,many,CASSVGFNPTDTQYF,TGTGCCAGCAGCGTAGGCTTCAATCCCACAGATACGCAGTATTTT
TRBV7-2,NA,TRBJ1-4,many,CASSSTGRLNEKLFF,TGTGCCAGCAGCTCTACAGGACGGTTGAATGAAAAACTGTTTTTT
TRBV2,NA,TRBJ2-5,NA,CASSERTVQETQYF,TGTGCCAGCAGTGAACGGACAGTCCAAGAGACCCAGTACTTC
TRBV28,NA,TRBJ2-1,few,CASSFSRNVQFF,TGTGCCAGCAGTTTTAGTCGGAATGTGCAGTTCTTC
TRBV3-1,TRBD1,TRBJ1-1,many,CASSQAGQGAEAFF,TGTGCCAGCAGCCAAGCAGGACAGGGGGCTGAAGCTTTCTTT
TRBV20-1,TRBD1,TRBJ2-1,many,CSARDAQGASEQFF,TGCAGTGCTAGAGACGCACAGGGGGCTAGTGAGCAGTTCTTC
TRBV29-1,TRBD1,TRBJ2-1,many,CSVERNRGSPSYNEQFF,TGCAGCGTTGAAAGGAACAGGGGGTCCCCCTCCTACAATGAGCAGTTCTTC
TRBV20-1,TRBD2,TRBJ2-5,many,CSASGGVGPQETQYF,TGCAGTGCTAGTGGGGGGGTTGGGCCTCAAGAGACCCAGTACTTC
TRBV20-1,TRBD2,TRBJ2-1,hyperexpanded,CSATLGGSISNEQFF,TGCAGTGCTACCCTCGGCGGGAGTATTTCCAATGAGCAGTTCTTC
TRBV10-1,TRBD2,TRBJ2-1,many,CASSEKREWSNEQFF,TGCGCCAGCAGTGAGAAGCGGGAGTGGTCCAATGAGCAGTTCTTC
TRBV15,NA,TRBJ2-7,many,CATSRGQNYEQYF,TGTGCCACCAGCAGAGGCCAGAACTACGAGCAGTACTTC
TRBV30,NA,TRBJ1-1,many,CAWKYGFANTEAFF,TGTGCCTGGAAGTATGGCTTTGCGAACACTGAAGCTTTCTTT
TRBV5-6,NA,TRBJ2-3,many,CASSRGTGKGTDTQYF,TGTGCCAGCAGCCGAGGTACAGGGAAGGGCACAGATACGCAGTATTTT
TRBV28,NA,TRBJ2-6,many,CASTGSTLSGANVLTF,TGTGCCAGCACGGGTTCCACCCTCTCTGGGGCCAACGTCCTGACTTTC
TRBV6-6,NA,TRBJ1-5,many,CASTGGALYQPQHF,TGTGCCAGCACGGGGGGGGCCCTTTATCAGCCCCAGCATTTT
TRBV7-9,NA,TRBJ2-5,NA,CASSFNPAGWGYQETQYF,TGTGCCAGCAGCTTTAACCCCGCGGGATGGGGCTACCAAGAGACCCAGTACTTC
TRBV29-1,NA,TRBJ2-3,many,CSVALGGLSTDTQYF,TGCAGCGTTGCCCTGGGCGGGCTGAGCACAGATACGCAGTATTTT
TRBV29-1,NA,TRBJ2-1,NA,CSARITRAGNEQFF,TGCAGCGCCCGAATTACGAGGGCGGGGAATGAGCAGTTCTTC
TRBV6-2/TRBV6-3,NA,TRBJ2-3,NA,CASSYSLGSRADAQYF,TGTGCCAGCAGTTACTCACTCGGGTCCCGGGCAGATGCGCAGTATTTT
TRBV20-1,TRBD1,TRBJ2-5,many,CSVGTGAPPTQETQYF,TGCAGTGTGGGGACAGGGGCCCCACCGACCCAAGAGACCCAGTACTTC
TRBV7-9,TRBD2,TRBJ2-3,many,CASSLAVAGRTDTQYF,TGTGCCAGCAGCTTAGCGGTAGCGGGTCGCACAGATACGCAGTATTTT
TRBV7-9,TRBD1,TRBJ1-2,many,CASRNTGDGYGYTF,TGTGCCAGCAGGAATACAGGGGATGGCTATGGCTACACCTTC
TRBV7-6,TRBD2,TRBJ2-1,many,CASSLLPSGSVNEQFF,TGTGCCAGCAGCTTACTCCCTAGCGGGAGTGTAAATGAGCAGTTCTTC
TRBV6-5,TRBD1,TRBJ1-1,many,CASSYGGQGATEAFF,TGTGCCAGCAGTTACGGGGGACAGGGCGCCACAGAAGCTTTCTTT
TRBV5-1,TRBD1,TRBJ2-7,many,CASSFRTGTRSYEQYF,TGCGCCAGCAGCTTTCGGACAGGCACGCGGTCCTACGAGCAGTACTTC
TRBV29-1,NA,TRBJ2-3,NA,CSVGRDGTDTQYF,TGCAGCGTTGGACGTGATGGCACAGATACGCAGTATTTT
TRBV15,TRBD2,TRBJ2-1,many,CATSRVGLAIGEQFF,TGTGCCACCAGCAGAGTAGGACTAGCGATTGGAGAGCAGTTCTTC
TRBV12-3/TRBV12-4,NA,TRBJ2-7,many,CASSQTEWQYF,TGTGCCAGCAGTCAGACAGAATGGCAGTACTTC
TRBV5-1,TRBD1,TRBJ1-2,many,CASSPGTGRDGYTF,TGCGCCAGCAGCCCAGGGACAGGACGCGATGGCTACACCTTC
TRBV9,NA,TRBJ2-1,NA,CASSSLASRNEQFF,TGTGCCAGCAGCTCCCTGGCTAGCAGGAACGAGCAGTTCTTC
TRBV5-5,NA,TRBJ2-2,many,CASSLGGAGELFF,TGTGCCAGCAGCTTGGGAGGGGCCGGGGAGCTGTTTTTT